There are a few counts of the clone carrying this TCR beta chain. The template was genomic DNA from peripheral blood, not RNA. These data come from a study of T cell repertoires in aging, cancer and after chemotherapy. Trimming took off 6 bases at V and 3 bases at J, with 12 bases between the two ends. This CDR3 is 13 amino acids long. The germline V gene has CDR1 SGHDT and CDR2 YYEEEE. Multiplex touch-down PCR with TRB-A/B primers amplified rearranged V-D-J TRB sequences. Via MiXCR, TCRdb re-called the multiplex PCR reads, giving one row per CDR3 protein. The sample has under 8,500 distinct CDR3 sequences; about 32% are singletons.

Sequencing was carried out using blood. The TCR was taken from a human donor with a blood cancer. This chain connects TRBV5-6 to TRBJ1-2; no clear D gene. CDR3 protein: CASTPGEHYGYTF. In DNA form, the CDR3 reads TGTGCCAGCACCCCCGGGGAGCACTATGGCTACACCTTC. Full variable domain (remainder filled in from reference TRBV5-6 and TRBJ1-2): DAGVTQSPTHLIKTRGQQVTLRCSPKSGHDTVSWYQQALGQGPQFIFQYYEEEERQRGNFPDRFSGHQFPNYSSELNVNALLLGDSALYLCASTPGEHYGYTFGSGTRLTVV.